This record concerns one T cell receptor beta chain sequence. This sample was taken from a study of blood T cell repertoires in COVID-19. Per the original methods: Reference gene primer amplification yielded estimated nucleated cell counts. The table came from immunoSEQ multiplex PCR; TCRdb's copy has only in-frame clones and leaves some out. Clone size and V and J calls were adopted from that table, with D and trimming inferred from the DNA. Among about 260,000 clones, approximately 90% were seen once, and the ten largest hold over 0.75%. The sample was PBMCs or T cells enriched from blood (not recorded which). This sequence originates from a man in his fifties or sixties who had been exposed to COVID-19.

The CDR3 region is CASTKGPNTEAFF. The CDR3 nucleotides are TGTGCCAGCACGAAGGGGCCGAACACTGAAGCTTTCTTT. The V gene is TRBV2, the J gene TRBJ1-1; possible D gene TRBD1, 5 bases. Germline V gene sequence: CDR1 SNHLY, CDR2 FYNNEI. V lost 7 bases and J lost 1, with 10 bases in between. CDR3 size: 13 residues.